The text below deals with one TCR beta chain. Authors' processing steps: Amplification of reference gene primers was used by the study to estimate nucleated cell counts. Assay: immunoSEQ multiplex PCR; the TCRdb copy retains only in-frame clones and omits some. That table supplies the V and J calls and clone size; D and trimming were determined from the DNA. This table holds 68,000 or so clones, roughly nine tenths found once. The data are from a study of blood T cell repertoires in COVID-19. Overall study context: The United States, Italy and Spain supplied acute and convalescent COVID-19 samples. PBMCs, B-cell-depleted T cells, or T cells were the source of the cDNA or gDNA that made up the material.

There are 13 residues in the CDR3. V was cut by 3 bases and J by 5 bases, with 10 bases left in between. CDR1 is SGHTA and CDR2 is FQGTGA in the germline V gene. The rearrangement uses TRBV7-3 and TRBJ2-5; tentative D call: TRBD2 (6 bases). The sequence derives from a man aged 50-60 years with active COVID-19. The sample consisted of peripheral blood. CDR3 protein: CASSLGGRETQYF. The CDR3 DNA sequence: TGTGCCAGCAGCTTGGGGGGTAGGGAGACCCAGTACTTC.